This T cell receptor (beta chain) was recovered during a study of identifying expanded T cells in peripheral blood. Using immunoSEQ multiplex PCR, the repertoire was profiled, and TCRdb retains in-frame clones only, with some absent. The sample contains 45,000 to 60,000 clones, about 80% of which appear only once. Whole-study results and caveats: Clone count variance between roughly 2-week samples rose with total template count. Differentially abundant clones: about 1.2 between replicates, 16.4 at roughly 2 weeks, approximately 19 at four.

During the collection period, no donor immune events like infections were recorded. Germline V gene lookup returns CDR1 LNHDA and CDR2 SQIVND (reference sequence). The V gene lost 10 bases and the J gene lost 6 bases, with 12 bases spanning the gap. The CDR3 sequence is 11 residues long. Concerning this clone: Its antigen remains unknown.

The chain couples TRBV19 to TRBJ1-2; tentatively, D is TRBD1 (5 bases). The specimen was blood. This clonotype was sampled from a person between 18 and 69 years old in good health. In DNA, the CDR3 is TGTGCCAAACCGGGGCTCAATGGCTACACCTTC. Amino acid sequence: CAKPGLNGYTF.